This T cell receptor beta chain was recovered during a study of T cell responses to AZD1222 COVID-19 vaccine. This CDR3 spans 12 amino acids. Trimming pared 7 bases from V and 1 base from J, leaving 7 bases between. Germline V gives CDR1 SEHNR, CDR2 FQNEAQ (reference sequence). Study-wide points: Donor demographics were predominantly white British with a female majority; clonal diversity may be underestimated. At baseline, just 5 or 6 AZD1222 recipients tested seropositive. Dominant CD4 TCR responses targeted spike regions 160-218 and 743-854. Reportedly, nearly half the spike-specific TCRs target unmutated variant regions.

Details on this clone: Its antigen remains unidentified.

Profiled with immunoSEQ multiplex PCR; TCRdb holds only in-frame clones, not every one. This table has some 130,000 clones, approximately 90% appearing once. The V call is TRBV7-9, the J call TRBJ1-1; unclear D gene. The sample in question was peripheral blood, obtained on day 0 of AZD1222 vaccination. This TCR was recovered from an adult in good health. The CDR3 loop is CASIFGNTEAFF. DNA of the CDR3: TGTGCCAGCATTTTTGGGAACACTGAAGCTTTCTTT.